The rows below give T cell receptor beta chains drawn from one sample of a study of PD-L1 blockade in urothelial cancer. Here immunoSEQ multiplex PCR was the method, and the copy in TCRdb shows in-frame clones only, minus some. Seen here are some 39,000 clones, about 85% observed once, and the top ten hold approximately 2.4%. Source: PBMCs, taken around atezolizumab (anti-PD-L1) treatment. Receptor source: a man aged 65 to 79 with urothelial cancer. Each CDR3 is given with its conserved first and last residue. The D gene is left open where the match is weak. Clone size is given for some rows only: seen once, a few or many times, or a class if the clone is expanded.

>.|TRBJ1-2|TRBD1|TRBV5-1
TGCGCCAGCAGCCCGGGAGTTGGACAGGACTATGGCTACACCTTC
CASSPGVGQDYGYTF
>.|TRBJ2-2|TRBD1|TRBV5-1
TGCGCCAGCAGCTCGGGACAGGCGAGGGCCGGGGAGCTGTTTTTT
CASSSGQARAGELFF
>.|TRBJ1-5|TRBD1|TRBV28
TGTGCCAGCAGTTTACAGGGGGATCAAAATCAGCCCCAGCATTTT
CASSLQGDQNQPQHF
>once|TRBJ1-1|.|TRBV13
TGTGCCAGCAGCTCCCGTCCCCTTGAAGCTTTCTTT
CASSSRPLEAFF
>once|TRBJ2-6|.|TRBV5-4
TGTGCCAGCTCCCCCCCCGGGTCTGGGGCCAACGTCCTGACTTTC
CASSPPGSGANVLTF
>.|TRBJ2-7|.|TRBV9
TGTGCCAGCAGCGTAGGGGGGCTGGCCTACGAGCAGTACTTC
CASSVGGLAYEQYF
>.|TRBJ2-1|TRBD2|TRBV9
TGTGCCAGCAGCGGATCGCCGGGACTAGCGGGAGAGAATGAGCAGTTCTTC
CASSGSPGLAGENEQFF
>few|TRBJ1-4|TRBD1|TRBV7-9
TGTGCCAGCAGCTCATACAGGGGTAATGAAAAACTGTTTTTT
CASSSYRGNEKLFF
>.|TRBJ2-7|TRBD2|TRBV5-4
TGTGCCAGCAGCGAGGGACTAGCGGAGAGCTCCTACGAGCAGTACTTC
CASSEGLAESSYEQYF
>.|TRBJ1-5|TRBD1|TRBV29-1
TGCAGCGTTGGGGACAGGGATCAGCCCCAGCATTTT
CSVGDRDQPQHF
>.|TRBJ2-7|TRBD1|TRBV5-1
TGCGCCAGCAGCCCCGGGGACAGGGCGTCGGGGGAGCCCCAGTACTTC
CASSPGDRASGEPQYF
>.|TRBJ1-1|.|TRBV11-2
TGTGCCAGCAGCTTAGATGCGGCCCTGAACACTGAAGCTTTCTTT
CASSLDAALNTEAFF
>.|TRBJ1-1|.|TRBV2
TGTGCCTGCCGGTCCCTGAACACTGAAGCTTTCTTT
CACRSLNTEAFF
>.|TRBJ2-2|.|TRBV5-1
TGCGCCAGCAGCCAGCTCCGCGGGGACACCGGGGAGCTGTTTTTT
CASSQLRGDTGELFF
>.|TRBJ2-5|.|TRBV25-1
TGTGCCAGCAGTGAATACGCAGGGGTAGAGACCCAGTACTTC
CASSEYAGVETQYF
>.|TRBJ1-1|.|TRBV2
TGTGCCAGCAGTGAACAGGTCCGGGACATCACTGAAGCTTTCTTT
CASSEQVRDITEAFF
>.|TRBJ2-3|TRBD2|TRBV5-1
TGCGCCAGCAGCAGCGGGGCAAGCACAGATACGCAGTATTTT
CASSSGASTDTQYF
>.|TRBJ2-1|TRBD2|TRBV9
TGTGCCAGCAGCGTAGGGGCTAGCGGAAAGCAGTTCTTC
CASSVGASGKQFF
>.|TRBJ2-3|TRBD2|TRBV5-1
TGCGCCAGCAGGCCCCTAGCGGCCGCGGGTACGCAGTATTTT
CASRPLAAAGTQYF
>.|TRBJ2-7|TRBD1|TRBV4-1
TGCGCCAGCAGCCAAGGGAGGGACAGGGGGGACGAGCAGTACTTC
CASSQGRDRGDEQYF
>.|TRBJ1-1|.|TRBV27
TGTGCCAGCAGTTTAAGGTGGGAGGACACTGAAGCTTTCTTT
CASSLRWEDTEAFF
>.|TRBJ2-2|.|TRBV6-1
TGTGCCAGCAGTGATGTAGGGGGGGTCACCGGGGAGCTGTTTTTT
CASSDVGGVTGELFF
>.|TRBJ2-7|TRBD1|TRBV11-3
TGTGCCAGCAGCCGGGGGACAGGGGGCTCCTACGAGCAGTACTTC
CASSRGTGGSYEQYF
>.|TRBJ1-4|.|TRBV27
TGTGCCAGCAGTCTAACGGGAGGGCCTAATGAAAAACTGTTTTTT
CASSLTGGPNEKLFF
>medium-sized|TRBJ2-7|.|TRBV6-1
TGTGCCAGCAGTGAAACGGGGTATCCTTACGAGCAGTACTTC
CASSETGYPYEQYF
>few|TRBJ1-2|TRBD1|TRBV2
TGTGCCAGCAGTTCGACAGGGTCAATCTATGGCTACACCTTC
CASSSTGSIYGYTF
>few|TRBJ2-1|TRBD2|TRBV19
TGTGCCAGTAGTCAGAGGGGCGGGGGTACCTACAATGAGCAGTTCTTC
CASSQRGGGTYNEQFF
>.|TRBJ2-4|TRBD2|TRBV5-1
TGCGCCAGCAGCCGGATGACTAGCGAGCTTCAGTACTTC
CASSRMTSELQYF
>.|TRBJ2-5|TRBD2|TRBV29-1
TGCAGCGCAGGGACTAGCGGGGTAGTGGGAGAGACCCAGTACTTC
CSAGTSGVVGETQYF
>.|TRBJ1-1|.|TRBV7-2
TGTGCCAGCAGCCCCCGTGGGGGGGACACTGAAGCTTTCTTT
CASSPRGGDTEAFF
>.|TRBJ1-5|TRBD1|TRBV7-2
TGTGCCAGCAGCCCGACAGGGATGACGAATCAGCCCCAGCATTTT
CASSPTGMTNQPQHF
>.|TRBJ2-3|TRBD2|TRBV6-1
TGTGCCAGCAGTGACCGAAGACTAGCGGGAGGGCCAACAGATACGCAGTATTTT
CASSDRRLAGGPTDTQYF
>.|TRBJ1-5|.|TRBV4-1
TGCGCCAGCAGCCGGGCCCCGGGGTTATTCCAGCCCCAGCATTTT
CASSRAPGLFQPQHF